The 30 T cell receptor beta chains below come from one sample, sequenced in a study of T cell responses to AZD1222 COVID-19 vaccine. This table comes from immunoSEQ multiplex PCR, and its TCRdb copy is limited to in-frame clones, with some not included. The sample contains around 160,000 clones, approximately 90% of which appear only once. This material consisted of peripheral blood, taken on day 0 of AZD1222 vaccination. Receptors were obtained from an adult in good health.

The chain combines TRBV2 with TRBJ2-3; 12 nucleotides match TRBD2. This CDR3 comprises 15 residues. V lost 5 bases to trimming and J lost 5 bases; unmatched junction nucleotides: 5. Looked up from germline, CDR1 is SNHLY and CDR2 is FYNNEI. CDR3 in DNA: TGTGCCAGCAGTAGGACTAGCGGGGTTGTAGATACGCAGTATTTT. It encodes CASSRTSGVVDTQYF.

This clone was seen a few times. The chain combines TRBV3-1 (or the pseudogene TRBV3-2) with TRBJ1-5; no reliable D call. The length of the CDR3 is 14 residues. CDR1 is LGHDT, CDR2 YNNKEL, per germline (reference sequence). Deletions cut 2 bases from V and 3 bases from J, with 8 bases between. CDR3 sequence reads: CASSQYTDNQPQHF. Here the CDR3 DNA reads TGTGCCAGCAGCCAATATACCGACAATCAGCCCCAGCATTTT.

The genes are TRBV18 and TRBJ1-2; 9 nucleotides match TRBD1. The CDR3 totals 15 residues. Germline V gives CDR1 KGHSH, CDR2 LQKENI. V gave up 3 bases and J gave up 2 bases; unmatched junction bases: 4. The CDR3 region is CASSPAGQGNYGYTF. The DNA of the CDR3 is TGTGCCAGCTCACCGGCGGGACAGGGAAACTATGGCTACACCTTC.

This sequence joins TRBV24-1 and TRBJ1-2, with a tentative D call TRBD1 (5 bases). The germline V and J ends were trimmed by 2 bases and 6 bases, with 12 bases remaining between them. From germline, CDR1 is KGHDR and CDR2 SFDVKD. The CDR3 consists of 14 residues. The CDR3 reads CATSDWAGLDGYTF. CDR3 DNA sequence: TGTGCCACCAGTGATTGGGCAGGGCTGGATGGCTACACCTTC.

The rearrangement uses TRBV12-3 or TRBV12-4 and TRBJ2-7; D is uncertain. Trimming removed 3 bases at V and 3 bases at J, with 9 bases between. The CDR3 covers 13 residues. This CDR3 reads CASSFASNYEQYF. As DNA, the CDR3 is TGTGCCAGCAGTTTCGCGTCGAACTACGAGCAGTACTTC.

The chain employs TRBV18 and TRBJ1-1, with 8 bases that match TRBD1. Germline CDR1 KGHSH, CDR2 LQKENI. V lost 4 bases to trimming and J lost 9 bases; unmatched junction nucleotides: 7. This CDR3 is built from 13 residues. DNA for the CDR3: TGTGCCAGCTCACGGGGGACAGGTTATAAAGCTTTCTTT. It specifies CASSRGTGYKAFF.

Notes on this clone: The junction departs from germline at one end; a sequencing error may be responsible. The chain employs TRBV28 and TRBJ2-2, with 9 bases identical to TRBD2. The CDR3 spans 13 residues. Germline lookup yields CDR1 MDHEN and CDR2 SYDVKM. CDR3 nucleotides: TGTGCCAGCAGCCCTGTTTCAGCGGGGGGGCTGTTTTTT. It encodes CASSPVSAGGLFF.

This clone was counted only a few times. This chain links TRBV5-3 with TRBJ2-5, with TRBD1 matching 8 bases. TRBV5-3 is identified as an open reading frame with a role that is uncertain. J lost 5 bases, V lost 4 bases, and 10 bases had no gene match. This CDR3 has 15 residues. The DNA of the CDR3 is TGTGCCAGAAGCCCGGACAGGGTCACACGGGAGACCCAGTACTTC. Protein: CARSPDRVTRETQYF.

The chain employs TRBV19 and TRBJ1-1; TRBD1 might be the D (5 bases). The CDR3 covers 15 residues. Trimming took 7 bases from V and 0 from J, leaving 15 bases between them. CDR1 is LNHDA, CDR2 SQIVND, per germline (reference sequence). CDR3 loop: CASTLPGRVNTEAFF. CDR3 DNA: TGTGCCAGTACTTTGCCGGGACGGGTGAACACTGAAGCTTTCTTT.

This chain connects TRBV19 to TRBJ1-2; D is perhaps TRBD1 (5 bases). Per the germline V gene, CDR1 is LNHDA and CDR2 is SQIVND (reference sequence). The CDR3 contains 14 residues. Trimming left V 3 bases short and J 4 bases short, with 12 bases between. CDR3 nucleotide sequence: TGTGCCAGTAGTATCCACTTCGACAGCTATGGCTACACCTTC. Its protein is CASSIHFDSYGYTF.

The rearrangement joins TRBV3-1 (or the pseudogene TRBV3-2) to TRBJ1-2, with TRBD1 matching 8 bases. The CDR3 spans 15 residues. V lost 0 bases to trimming and J lost 2 bases; unmatched junction nucleotides: 2. Germline values: CDR1 LGHDT, CDR2 YNNKEL (reference sequence). The CDR3 region is CASSQEAGGNYGYTF. Here the CDR3 DNA reads TGTGCCAGCAGCCAAGAGGCAGGGGGCAACTATGGCTACACCTTC.

The genes are TRBV7-2 and TRBJ1-3, with D unresolved. The V end lost 3 bases, the J end lost 0 bases, and 9 bases lay between the germline ends. Germline V gives CDR1 SGHTA, CDR2 FQGNSA. The CDR3 spans 15 residues. CDR3 residues: CASSLSLSSGNTIYF. CDR3 nucleotides: TGTGCCAGCAGCTTGAGTTTAAGCTCTGGAAACACCATATATTTT.

The chain joins TRBV2 to TRBJ1-1; no clear D gene. Trimming took off 4 bases at V and 0 bases at J, with 6 bases between the two ends. There are 13 residues in the CDR3. CDR1 is SNHLY, CDR2 FYNNEI, per germline. CDR3 DNA sequence: TGTGCCAGCAGTGGAGGGTTGAACACTGAAGCTTTCTTT. As protein: CASSGGLNTEAFF.

This chain uses TRBV3-1 (or the pseudogene TRBV3-2) with TRBJ1-2, with 8 bases identical to TRBD1. The CDR3 runs 15 residues. After removal of 4 bases from V and 1 base from J, the junction contained 5 bases not matched to a gene. Germline V CDR1 and CDR2: LGHDT, YNNKEL (reference sequence). CDR3 in DNA: TGTGCCAGCAGCCCTGGGACAGGTGATAACTATGGCTACACCTTC. It is translated as CASSPGTGDNYGYTF.

J is TRBJ1-5 and V is TRBV6-2 or TRBV6-3; 9 nucleotides line up with TRBD1. This CDR3 is built from 16 residues. Germline CDR1 is MNHEY and CDR2 is SVGEGT. V shed 6 bases, J shed 4 bases, and the junction held 10 bases outside the gene matches. The chain's CDR3 is CASSPTTGGVNQPQHF. The DNA for the CDR3 is TGTGCCAGCAGCCCTACGACAGGGGGAGTTAATCAGCCCCAGCATTTT.

The V and J genes are TRBV3-1 (or the pseudogene TRBV3-2) and TRBJ1-3; weak D call: TRBD1 (5 bases). Per germline, CDR1 LGHDT and CDR2 YNNKEL (reference sequence). The CDR3 consists of 17 residues. V was trimmed by 1 base and J by 0 bases, leaving 13 bases between them. This CDR3 reads CASSQVRTSVSGNTIYF. In DNA form, the CDR3 reads TGTGCCAGCAGCCAAGTCCGGACATCGGTCTCTGGAAACACCATATATTTT.

This chain joins TRBV6-4 and TRBJ2-3; TRBD1 is a possible D gene (5 bases). CDR1 MRHNA and CDR2 SNTAGT come from the germline V gene. The CDR3 totals 15 residues. Between the trimmed V and J ends, which lost 2 bases and 6 bases, there was a span of 15 bases. As DNA, the CDR3 is TGTGCCAGCAGTGACCAGGCCAAGTCAGGGGATACGCAGTATTTT. This gives the protein CASSDQAKSGDTQYF.

The chain is built from TRBV28 and TRBJ1-2, with D perhaps matching TRBD1 (6 bases). V was clipped by 5 bases and J by 5 bases, with 18 bases between them. The CDR3 is 15 amino acids. Per germline, CDR1 MDHEN and CDR2 SYDVKM. Here the CDR3 DNA reads TGTGCCAGCAGTCCTGGTGGGACACTTAATTATGGCTACACCTTC. Residues: CASSPGGTLNYGYTF.

This chain uses TRBV4-3 with TRBJ1-1; no clear D. The CDR3 runs to 19 residues. Trimming took off 0 bases at V and 0 bases at J, with 20 bases between the two ends. Germline CDR1 reads LGHNA; CDR2 reads YSLEER. The CDR3 DNA reads as TGCGCCAGCAGCCAAGAAACTTTTACGGGGATTTTCATGAACACTGAAGCTTTCTTT. It translates to CASSQETFTGIFMNTEAFF.

This clone was seen once. The chain links TRBV4-3 to TRBJ1-2; perhaps TRBD1 as D (5 bases). CDR1 and CDR2 from the germline V gene are LGHNA and YSLEER. V was cut by 6 bases and J by 7 bases, with 12 bases left in between. There are 12 residues in the CDR3. CDR3 sequence (DNA): TGCGCCAGCAGGACCGGGACGGGTGGCTACACCTTC. Translating it yields CASRTGTGGYTF.

In its sample, this clone was seen once. The chain joins TRBV11-3 to TRBJ1-1; 9 bases agree with TRBD1. Looked up from germline, CDR1 is SGHNT and CDR2 is YENEEA. V was clipped by 4 bases and J by 4 bases; unmatched bases: 4. The CDR3 loop spans 14 amino acids. The CDR3 region is CASSSQGAITEAFF. In nucleotides, the CDR3 is TGTGCCAGCAGCTCACAGGGGGCGATCACTGAAGCTTTCTTT.

The chain has TRBV5-1 and TRBJ1-1; the D gene is possibly TRBD1 (6 bases). CDR3 length equals 12 residues. CDR1 and CDR2 from the germline V gene are SGHRS and YFSETQ. V lost 4 bases to trimming and J lost 6 bases, with 10 bases between them. The CDR3 spells CASSMDRSEAFF. The CDR3 DNA sequence: TGCGCCAGCAGCATGGACAGATCTGAAGCTTTCTTT.

The chain employs TRBV5-6 and TRBJ2-1; D remains unclear. V shed 0 bases and J shed 0 bases, with 10 bases lying between them. The CDR3 consists of 16 residues. Per the germline V gene, CDR1 is SGHDT and CDR2 is YYEEEE. DNA for the CDR3: TGTGCCAGCAGCTTGGAGGCTATCAGCTCCTACAATGAGCAGTTCTTC. Translating it yields CASSLEAISSYNEQFF. Complete variable domain (other parts from reference TRBV5-6 and TRBJ2-1): DAGVTQSPTHLIKTRGQQVTLRCSPKSGHDTVSWYQQALGQGPQFIFQYYEEEERQRGNFPDRFSGHQFPNYSSELNVNALLLGDSALYLCASSLEAISSYNEQFFGPGTRLTVL.

V and J are TRBV19 and TRBJ1-1, with D hard to call. CDR3 length: 12 amino acids. Germline V gives CDR1 LNHDA, CDR2 SQIVND (reference sequence). The germline V and J ends were trimmed by 7 bases and 5 bases, with 11 bases remaining between them. CDR3 amino acids: CASTSPGTEAFF. The CDR3 bases are TGTGCCAGTACCTCCCCGGGGACTGAAGCTTTCTTT. Variable domain in full (rest from reference TRBV19 and TRBJ1-1): DGGITQSPKYLFRKEGQNVTLSCEQNLNHDAMYWYRQDPGQGLRLIYYSQIVNDFQKGDIAEGYSVSREKKESFPLTVTSAQKNPTAFYLCASTSPGTEAFFGQGTRLTVV.

This chain's CDR3 is CANCSGTANYGYTF. CDR3 DNA: TGCGCCAACTGTTCCGGGACAGCTAACTATGGCTACACCTTC. The chain has TRBV23-1 and TRBJ1-2; 7 bases are shared with TRBD1. TRBV23-1 is an ORF, and what it does is uncertain. J was trimmed by 0 bases and V by 10 bases; bases with no gene match: 8. The CDR3 sequence is 14 residues long.

This chain uses TRBV18 with TRBJ1-1, with D maybe TRBD1 (6 bases). From germline, CDR1 is KGHSH and CDR2 LQKENI. V dropped 8 bases and J dropped 0 bases, with 19 bases sitting between them. The CDR3 has 16 residues. Written as DNA, the CDR3 is TGTGCCAGCACGTATCCCGGGGGGCGGCTGAACACTGAAGCTTTCTTT. It encodes CASTYPGGRLNTEAFF.

The chain combines TRBV4-2 with TRBJ1-4; 8 nucleotides agree with TRBD1. The CDR3 sequence is 16 residues long. J lost 7 bases, V lost 3 bases, and 10 bases had no gene match. Germline V lookup: CDR1 LGHNA, CDR2 YNFKEQ. CDR3: CASSHSPGQEGEKLFF. CDR3 nucleotide sequence: TGTGCCAGCAGCCACTCACCGGGACAGGAAGGTGAAAAACTGTTTTTT.

The chain recombines TRBV7-2 with TRBJ2-2; tentatively, D is TRBD2 (5 bases). This CDR3 comprises 13 residues. Germline loops: CDR1 SGHTA, CDR2 FQGNSA. Trimming shortened V by 1 base and J by 7 bases, and 7 bases separated the two germline ends. The CDR3, as DNA: TGTGCCAGCAGCTTAGGGAGCGGCGGGGAGCTGTTTTTT. The encoded protein is CASSLGSGGELFF.

This chain joins TRBV4-1 and TRBJ2-5, with TRBD1 matching over 9 bases. After removal of 2 bases from V and 5 bases from J, the junction contained 15 bases not matched to a gene. Per germline, CDR1 MGHRA and CDR2 YSYEKL. The CDR3 is 18 amino acids. DNA of the CDR3: TGCGCCAGCAGCCAAATGGCGGGCCGGGACAGGGACTCGGAGACCCAGTACTTC. It yields the protein CASSQMAGRDRDSETQYF.

This chain connects TRBV3-1 (or the pseudogene TRBV3-2) to TRBJ2-5; TRBD2 agrees at 8 bases. Looked up from germline, CDR1 is LGHDT and CDR2 is YNNKEL (reference sequence). J lost 4 bases, V lost 4 bases, and 8 bases had no gene match. The CDR3 has 15 amino acids. CDR3 in DNA: TGTGCCAGCAGCCCCTTCGCGGGGGGTCGAGAGACCCAGTACTTC. This gives the protein CASSPFAGGRETQYF.